Listed here are 10 T cell receptor beta chains from one sample, sequenced in a study of blood T cell repertoires in COVID-19. Some clones are missing from TCRdb's copy, which holds only in-frame ones; the method was immunoSEQ multiplex PCR. Found here are roughly 250,000 clones, approximately 82% of them singletons; the top ten hold approximately 8.6%. Sequenced sample: peripheral blood. Receptors originate from a man between 35 and 55 years old with active or convalescent COVID-19.

The gene calls are TRBV7-3 and TRBJ1-1; D is possibly TRBD1 (6 bases). The CDR3 loop spans 12 amino acids. Germline V lookup: CDR1 SGHTA, CDR2 FQGTGA. The V gene lost 4 bases and the J gene lost 4 bases, with 7 bases spanning the gap. The CDR3 region is CASSSQGTEAFF. The CDR3 region has the DNA TGTGCCAGCAGCTCACAGGGCACTGAAGCTTTCTTT.

V usage is TRBV6-1 and J usage is TRBJ1-1, with a tentative D call TRBD1 (5 bases). This CDR3 has 15 residues. Germline CDR1 and CDR2: MNHNS and SASEGT. Trimming cost V 3 bases and J 2 bases, with 13 bases left between them. The CDR3: CASSDWTKRNTEAFF. Here the CDR3 DNA reads TGTGCCAGCAGTGATTGGACAAAAAGAAACACTGAAGCTTTCTTT.

V and J are TRBV30 and TRBJ2-1; D possibly corresponds to TRBD2 (6 bases). CDR1 and CDR2 (germline): GTSNPN, SVGIG (reference sequence). V lost 1 base and J lost 4, with 14 bases in between. The CDR3 has 15 amino acids. The DNA for the CDR3 is TGTGCCTGGAGTGCGTCACTAGCCCTTTACAATGAGCAGTTCTTC. It specifies CAWSASLALYNEQFF.

The chain combines TRBV10-3 with TRBJ1-2, with D perhaps TRBD1 (6 bases). CDR1 ENHRY and CDR2 SYGVKD come from the germline V gene. This CDR3 is 13 amino acids long. V lost 6 bases and J 2 bases, leaving 10 bases between the germline ends. The CDR3 coding sequence is TGTGCCATCAGAATAGGACAGAACTATGGCTACACCTTC. It is translated as CAIRIGQNYGYTF.

The chain carries TRBV16 and TRBJ1-2; D is possibly TRBD1 (6 bases). The germline gives CDR1 KGHSY, CDR2 FQNENV. V was cut by 3 bases and J by 5 bases, with 7 bases left in between. This CDR3 has 12 amino acids. The CDR3 coding sequence is TGTGCCAGCAGCCACGACAGGTATGGCTACACCTTC. As protein: CASSHDRYGYTF.

V gene TRBV5-1 combines with J gene TRBJ2-7, with 10 positions matching TRBD1. This CDR3 is built from 15 residues. With V trimmed by 3 bases and J by 5 bases, 8 bases remained unmatched. Germline lookup yields CDR1 SGHRS and CDR2 YFSETQ. The CDR3 sequence: CASSWAPGQGNEQYF. The CDR3 DNA follows: TGCGCCAGCAGCTGGGCGCCGGGACAGGGGAACGAGCAGTACTTC.

This clone came up a few times. V usage is TRBV4-3 and J usage is TRBJ2-7; the D is unclear. Germline values: CDR1 LGHNA, CDR2 YSLEER. The CDR3 has 12 amino acids. Trimming removed 0 bases from V and 3 bases from J, with 3 bases in between. The CDR3 sequence is CASSQDNYEQYF. The CDR3 DNA reads as TGCGCCAGCAGCCAAGACAACTACGAGCAGTACTTC.

The chain combines TRBV6-4 with TRBJ1-5; 11 nucleotides agree with TRBD1. Per the germline V gene, CDR1 is MRHNA and CDR2 is SNTAGT. V lost 6 bases, J lost 6 bases, and 7 bases stayed unmatched. The CDR3 length is 15 residues. The CDR3 DNA reads TGTGCCAGCAGGGGGACAGGGGGGCGGGGTCAGCCCCAGCATTTT. This codes for CASRGTGGRGQPQHF.

The chain links TRBV2 to TRBJ1-4, with D perhaps matching TRBD1 (6 bases). The CDR3 runs to 15 residues. From germline, CDR1 is SNHLY and CDR2 FYNNEI. The germline V and J ends were trimmed by 5 bases and 4 bases, with 14 bases remaining between them. Written as DNA, the CDR3 is TGTGCCAGCAGTTTCGGACAGAACTTTAATGAAAAACTGTTTTTT. This codes for CASSFGQNFNEKLFF.

The chain is built from TRBV7-9 and TRBJ2-7, with 8 bases that match TRBD2. The CDR3 has 15 residues. The J segment lost 3 bases and the V segment lost 5 bases, leaving 9 bases of the junction unmatched. CDR1 is SEHNR and CDR2 is FQNEAQ in the germline V gene (reference sequence). The CDR3 loop is CASSRTAGGNYEQYF. The DNA of the CDR3 is TGTGCCAGCAGCCGAACGGCGGGGGGAAACTACGAGCAGTACTTC. The full variable domain, rest sourced from reference TRBV7-9 and TRBJ2-7, is DTGVSQNPRHKITKRGQNVTFRCDPISEHNRLYWYRQTLGQGPEFLTYFQNEAQLEKSRLLSDRFSAERPKGSFSTLEIQRTEQGDSAMYLCASSRTAGGNYEQYFGPGTRLTVT.